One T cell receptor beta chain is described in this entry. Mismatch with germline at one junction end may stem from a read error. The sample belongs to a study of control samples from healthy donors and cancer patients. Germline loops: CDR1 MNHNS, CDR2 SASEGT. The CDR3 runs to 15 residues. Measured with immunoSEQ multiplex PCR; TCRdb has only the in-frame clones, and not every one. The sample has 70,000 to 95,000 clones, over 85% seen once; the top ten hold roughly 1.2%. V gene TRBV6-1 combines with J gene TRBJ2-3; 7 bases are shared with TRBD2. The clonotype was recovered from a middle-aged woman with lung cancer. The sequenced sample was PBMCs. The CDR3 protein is CASREGLVPTDTQYF. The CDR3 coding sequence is TGTGCCAGCAGGGAAGGACTAGTGCCAACAGATACGCAGTATTTT.